This T cell receptor beta chain was observed in a study of blood T cell repertoires in COVID-19. Study as a whole: Researchers got acute and convalescent COVID-19 samples from the United States, Italy and Spain.

Method: immunoSEQ multiplex PCR; TCRdb's copy keeps in-frame clones and lacks some. This table holds about 250,000 clones, about 90% found once. Trimming took 3 bases from V and 4 from J; bases not matched to a gene: 8. The CDR3 is 16 residues long. CDR1 and CDR2 from the germline V gene are LNHNV and YYDKDF (reference sequence). Sequenced material: peripheral blood. This chain links TRBV15 with TRBJ2-1; 8 bases are shared with TRBD2. This sequence originates from a man aged 80 or over with acute or convalescent COVID-19. CDR3 DNA sequence: TGTGCCACCAGCAGGGGATCGGGGGGGCAGTACAATGAGCAGTTCTTC. It yields the protein CATSRGSGGQYNEQFF.